These 20 T cell receptor beta chains originate from one sample sequenced in a study of shared clonotypes between healthy human individuals. Profiling relied on immunoSEQ multiplex PCR, and the TCRdb table lists in-frame clones only, not all of them. The sample lists 1.4 million or so clones; 98% were seen once. Source material: naive CD4+ T cells sorted from blood. The subset denotes: CD45RA+ positively selected. The receptor set was obtained from a man aged 30-40 years in good health.

The chain uses TRBV2 and TRBJ1-5; D gene ambiguous. V gave up 8 bases and J gave up 5 bases, with 13 bases separating them. This CDR3 has 13 amino acids. Germline V gene sequence: CDR1 SNHLY, CDR2 FYNNEI. CDR3 DNA: TGTGCCAGCGGCCCGGAGGCCGATCAGCCCCAGCATTTT. Translating gives CASGPEADQPQHF.

This chain uses TRBV7-8 with TRBJ1-1, with no clear D. V lost 2 bases to trimming and J lost 0 bases, with 10 bases between them. This CDR3 is built from 15 residues. Germline CDR1 SGHVS, CDR2 FQNEAQ. CDR3 DNA sequence: TGTGCCAGCAGCTTAATTCGTGGCATGAACACTGAAGCTTTCTTT. Amino acids: CASSLIRGMNTEAFF.

The rearrangement joins TRBV19 to TRBJ2-1; perhaps TRBD2 as D (5 bases). The CDR3 length is 13 residues. Per the germline V gene, CDR1 is LNHDA and CDR2 is SQIVND (reference sequence). The V end lost 9 bases, the J end lost 0 bases, and 9 bases lay between the germline ends. For the CDR3, the DNA is TGTGCCAGCGGGGAGAGCTCCTACAATGAGCAGTTCTTC. Translated: CASGESSYNEQFF.

The chain has TRBV13 and TRBJ2-7, with 10 bases fitting TRBD2. V lost 5 bases and J lost 2; bases outside the gene matches: 6. Germline V lookup: CDR1 PRHDT, CDR2 FYEKMQ (reference sequence). This CDR3 has 15 residues. The CDR3 coding sequence is TGTGCCAGCAGCCGAGCTAGCGGGAGTACCTACGAGCAGTACTTC. Its protein is CASSRASGSTYEQYF.

This chain uses TRBV2 with TRBJ2-6, with D uncertain. CDR3 length equals 15 residues. Trimming cost V 8 bases and J 0 bases, with 11 bases left between them. Germline CDR1 reads SNHLY; CDR2 reads FYNNEI. The CDR3: CASRRRTSGANVLTF. DNA of the CDR3: TGTGCCAGCCGAAGACGGACCTCTGGGGCCAACGTCCTGACTTTC.

The rearrangement joins TRBV25-1 to TRBJ2-1; TRBD2 matches 7 bases. Germline assignment: CDR1 MGHDK and CDR2 SYGVNS. CDR3 length: 15 residues. Germline trimming cut 1 base from V and 7 bases from J; bases unmatched to any gene: 7. The CDR3 sequence: CASSEFSGGRNEQFF. In nucleotides, the CDR3 is TGTGCCAGCAGTGAATTTTCGGGAGGAAGGAATGAGCAGTTCTTC.

The CDR3 sequence: CASSEHRDSYNQPQHF. The CDR3, as DNA: TGTGCCAGCAGCGAACACCGGGACAGTTACAATCAGCCCCAGCATTTT. The V call is TRBV9, the J call TRBJ1-5; TRBD1 matches at 7 bases. J lost 3 bases, V lost 3 bases, and 9 bases had no gene match. The germline V gene encodes CDR1 SGDLS and CDR2 YYNGEE. The CDR3 spans 16 residues.

A single count supports this clone. This chain connects TRBV18 to TRBJ2-5; unclear D gene. Per the germline V gene, CDR1 is KGHSH and CDR2 is LQKENI. The V end was cut by 4 bases, the J end by 3 bases, with 15 bases between. The CDR3 is made up of 15 amino acids. For the CDR3, the DNA is TGTGCCAGCTCACTCGCGAGGAGTAGAAAAGAGACCCAGTACTTC. This sequence encodes CASSLARSRKETQYF.

The rearrangement uses TRBV7-9 and TRBJ1-1, with 7 bases lining up with TRBD1. The V gene's germline CDR1 is SEHNR and CDR2 FQNEAQ (reference sequence). CDR3 length equals 15 residues. V lost 5 bases and J lost 1; bases outside the gene matches: 7. CDR3 nucleotide sequence: TGTGCCAGCAGCGACTCCGGACAGGAGAACACTGAAGCTTTCTTT. Its protein product is CASSDSGQENTEAFF.

The chain employs TRBV29-1 and TRBJ2-7, with TRBD2 identical over 9 bases. The V segment lost 4 bases and the J segment 0 bases; nucleotides outside the gene matches: 7. The CDR3 runs 15 residues. Germline CDR1 SQVTM, CDR2 ANQGSEA. The CDR3 here is CSVVILAGVSYEQYF. The CDR3 region has the DNA TGCAGCGTTGTTATATTAGCGGGAGTCTCCTACGAGCAGTACTTC.

This rearrangement joins TRBV28 to TRBJ2-1; no definite D call. The CDR3 has 12 amino acids. From germline, CDR1 is MDHEN and CDR2 SYDVKM. V lost 7 bases and J lost 4, with 8 bases in between. Here the CDR3 reads CASKSAYNEQFF. For the CDR3, the DNA is TGTGCCAGCAAGTCGGCTTACAATGAGCAGTTCTTC.

This chain connects TRBV11-2 to TRBJ2-3; D remains unclear. V gave up 0 bases and J gave up 3 bases, with 7 bases separating them. Germline V gene sequence: CDR1 SGHAT, CDR2 FQNNGV. This CDR3 contains 14 residues. The chain's CDR3 is CASSLDGVTDTQYF. The DNA for the CDR3 is TGTGCCAGCAGCTTAGATGGGGTGACAGATACGCAGTATTTT.

The chain links TRBV28 to TRBJ1-5; 8 bases fit TRBD1. Germline V gene sequence: CDR1 MDHEN, CDR2 SYDVKM. V shed 7 bases, J shed 4 bases, and the junction held 9 bases outside the gene matches. The CDR3 runs to 15 residues. The CDR3, as DNA: TGTGCCAGCACCGACATGACAGGGGTTAATCAGCCCCAGCATTTT. Its translation is CASTDMTGVNQPQHF.

The chain links TRBV5-4 to TRBJ1-2; the D gene is possibly TRBD1 (5 bases). V was clipped by 7 bases and J by 4 bases, with 20 bases between them. The CDR3 sequence is 15 residues long. Germline V lookup: CDR1 SGHNT, CDR2 YYREEE (reference sequence). The CDR3 DNA reads as TGTGCCAGCCACCAATCTACCCAGGGAATCTATGGCTACACCTTC. This encodes CASHQSTQGIYGYTF.

The V call is TRBV5-4, the J call TRBJ2-5; no clear D. V lost 3 bases and J lost 1, with 13 bases in between. There are 15 residues in the CDR3. Looked up from germline, CDR1 is SGHNT and CDR2 is YYREEE (reference sequence). The CDR3 loop reads CASSSHSYAQETQYF. Here the CDR3 DNA reads TGTGCCAGCAGCTCACACTCCTACGCCCAAGAGACCCAGTACTTC.

Worth noting for this clone: This sample includes further DNA sequences coding for the same CDR3. The genes are TRBV5-1 and TRBJ2-1; 10 nucleotides match TRBD2. The CDR3 is made up of 15 amino acids. Germline loops: CDR1 SGHRS, CDR2 YFSETQ. V was clipped by 4 bases and J by 7 bases; unmatched bases: 8. CDR3 loop: CASSPLAGAGNEQFF. The CDR3 DNA reads as TGCGCCAGCAGCCCTCTAGCGGGAGCGGGGAATGAGCAGTTCTTC. Based on the CDR3 plus reference TRBV5-1 and TRBJ2-1, the full variable domain is KAGVTQTPRYLIKTRGQQVTLSCSPISGHRSVSWYQQTPGQGLQFLFEYFSETQRNKGNFPGRFSGRQFSNSRSEMNVSTLELGDSALYLCASSPLAGAGNEQFFGPGTRLTVL.

The chain couples TRBV11-2 to TRBJ1-2; a possible D gene is TRBD1 (6 bases). The V and J ends lost 0 bases and 4 bases respectively, with 9 bases between them. Germline CDR1 is SGHAT and CDR2 is FQNNGV. This CDR3 comprises 14 residues. In nucleotides, the CDR3 is TGTGCCAGCAGCTTAGAGGGGGCTGGCTATGGCTACACCTTC. Its translation: CASSLEGAGYGYTF. Variable domain in full (rest from reference TRBV11-2 and TRBJ1-2): EAGVAQSPRYKIIEKRQSVAFWCNPISGHATLYWYQQILGQGPKLLIQFQNNGVVDDSQLPKDRFSAERLKGVDSTLKIQPAKLEDSAVYLCASSLEGAGYGYTFGSGTRLTVV.

The V and J genes are TRBV6-1 and TRBJ2-7; weak D call: TRBD2 (6 bases). V dropped 4 bases and J dropped 5 bases, with 15 bases sitting between them. Germline V CDR1 and CDR2: MNHNS, SASEGT. The CDR3 sequence is 14 residues long. Here the CDR3 DNA reads TGTGCCAGCAGTGTTACGGGGGTGGTCCACGAGCAGTACTTC. It codes for CASSVTGVVHEQYF.

V usage is TRBV11-2 and J usage is TRBJ1-1, with TRBD1 matching over 7 bases. Germline-derived CDR1 and CDR2 are SGHAT and FQNNGV. The CDR3 spans 15 residues. Trimming cost V 4 bases and J 4 bases; bases outside gene matches: 9. CDR3 in amino acids: CASSSRQGSATEAFF. The CDR3 DNA reads TGTGCCAGCAGCTCAAGACAGGGTTCAGCCACTGAAGCTTTCTTT.

The rearrangement uses TRBV28 and TRBJ1-3, with D hard to call. CDR1 is MDHEN, CDR2 SYDVKM, per germline. Trimming shortened V by 1 base and J by 8 bases, and 6 bases separated the two germline ends. The length of the CDR3 is 12 residues. The CDR3 here is CASSLFWDTIYF. The CDR3 DNA follows: TGTGCCAGCAGTTTATTTTGGGACACCATATATTTT.